Each of the 9 T cell receptor beta chains below was sequenced from the same sample in a study of blood T cell repertoires in COVID-19. TCRdb's copy holds only in-frame clones and misses some; the assay was immunoSEQ multiplex PCR. The table has 100,000 to 150,000 clones, about 83% seen once. Material: peripheral blood. Receptor source: a man in his forties with active or convalescent COVID-19.

J is TRBJ1-5 and V is TRBV19; perhaps TRBD1 as D (5 bases). The germline V gene encodes CDR1 LNHDA and CDR2 SQIVND (reference sequence). CDR3 size: 13 residues. V lost 0 bases to trimming and J lost 6 bases, with 6 bases between them. The CDR3 loop is CASSIDGAQPQHF. The CDR3 coding sequence is TGTGCCAGTAGTATAGATGGGGCTCAGCCCCAGCATTTT.

The chain joins TRBV7-2 to TRBJ1-1; D gene unclear. The CDR3 loop spans 14 amino acids. In germline, CDR1 is SGHTA, CDR2 FQGNSA. Trimming left V 5 bases short and J 1 base short, with 11 bases between. CDR3 residues: CASSVQEANTEAFF. The CDR3 bases are TGTGCCAGCAGCGTTCAGGAGGCGAACACTGAAGCTTTCTTT.

The chain links TRBV29-1 to TRBJ1-2; D is undetermined. Germline lookup yields CDR1 SQVTM and CDR2 ANQGSEA. The CDR3 length is 17 residues. Trimming stripped 2 bases from V and 2 bases from J, with 21 bases between. Here the CDR3 reads CSVESEWYGSANYGYTF. As DNA, the CDR3 is TGCAGCGTTGAAAGTGAATGGTACGGTTCCGCCAACTATGGCTACACCTTC.

V gene TRBV3-1 (or the pseudogene TRBV3-2) combines with J gene TRBJ1-1; D gene unclear. The germline V gene has CDR1 LGHDT and CDR2 YNNKEL (reference sequence). The CDR3 runs 12 residues. Trimming took off 5 bases at V and 11 bases at J, with 15 bases between the two ends. The CDR3 DNA reads as TGTGCCAGCAGCGGGAGACCGGGCAGGGCTTTCTTT. Residues: CASSGRPGRAFF.

The count of this clone is one. The chain carries TRBV5-1 and TRBJ1-4; D remains unclear. The CDR3 extends over 13 amino acids. CDR1 and CDR2 from the germline V gene are SGHRS and YFSETQ. Trimming took off 0 bases at V and 5 bases at J, with 5 bases between the two ends. The CDR3 DNA follows: TGCGCCAGCAGCTTGGGACTGAATGAAAAACTGTTTTTT. Protein: CASSLGLNEKLFF.

This chain connects TRBV2 to TRBJ2-5, with 8 bases identical to TRBD2. CDR1 and CDR2 (germline): SNHLY, FYNNEI. Trimming at V came to 7 bases and at J to 4 bases, leaving 5 bases not matched to a gene. CDR3 length: 13 amino acids. Here the CDR3 DNA reads TGTGCCAGCACCGGGGGGGCGGGAGAGACCCAGTACTTC. The encoded protein is CASTGGAGETQYF.

This sequence joins TRBV30 and TRBJ2-7; 7 nucleotides agree with TRBD1. V shed 1 base and J 6 bases; nucleotides not matched to a gene: 6. This CDR3 is built from 13 residues. Looked up from germline, CDR1 is GTSNPN and CDR2 is SVGIG (reference sequence). CDR3 sequence (DNA): TGTGCCTGGAGTGGGAGGACAGGCTCCGAGCAGTACTTC. Protein: CAWSGRTGSEQYF.

J is TRBJ1-6 and V is TRBV25-1, with 9 nucleotides matching TRBD1. CDR1 MGHDK and CDR2 SYGVNS come from the germline V gene. Trimming at V came to 6 bases and at J to 9 bases, leaving 12 bases not matched to a gene. The CDR3 has 16 amino acids. CDR3 bases: TGTGCCAGCAGGGAAACGGGACAGGGATCCCCTTCACCCCTCCACTTT. Encoded protein: CASRETGQGSPSPLHF. Full variable domain (rest looked up from reference TRBV25-1 and TRBJ1-6): EADIYQTPRYLVIGTGKKITLECSQTMGHDKMYWYQQDPGMELHLIHYSYGVNSTEKGDLSSESTVSRIRTEHFPLTLESARPSHTSQYLCASRETGQGSPSPLHFGNGTRLTVT.

This chain connects TRBV19 to TRBJ1-4, with a weak D call TRBD1 (6 bases). V lost 5 bases, J lost 1 base, and 11 bases lay in between. CDR3 length: 15 amino acids. Germline CDR1 and CDR2: LNHDA and SQIVND (reference sequence). The CDR3 coding sequence is TGTGCCAGTAGTGTGCCGACAGGAACTAATGAAAAACTGTTTTTT. This gives the protein CASSVPTGTNEKLFF.